The 26 T cell receptor beta chains presented below share a single source sample, sequenced in a study of CD8 T cells in ankylosing spondylitis (dated by TCRdb to the late 2010s). What the study reported, not specific to this receptor: A TCR beta motif made up of eight or nine highly homologous amino acid variants appeared to be characteristic of blood from ankylosing spondylitis patients.

These receptors have no identified antigens. Receptor amplification or capture employed 5' RACE. The instrument given in TCRdb is Illumina HiSeq 2500. TCRdb trimmed the raw reads at Q25, called clones with MiXCR and kept productive beta chains. Entries are consolidated by CDR3 protein sequence, retaining the most common genes and DNA. For this sample the table gives some 840,000 distinct CDR3 sequences, of which roughly 12% were detected only once. The ten largest account for 0.51% of the sample. The sample taken for sequencing was blood, either unsorted or a sorted T cell fraction (not recorded which). Receptors were obtained from a male donor with ankylosing spondylitis.

This clonotype was recorded a few times. The chain links TRBV20-1 to TRBJ2-5; D call uncertain. CDR1 is DFQATT, CDR2 SNEGSKA, per germline (reference sequence). With 0 bases removed from V and 0 bases from J, the gap between germline ends came to 11 bases. The CDR3 consists of 15 residues. CDR3 region: CSARDSATYQETQYF. Written as DNA, the CDR3 is TGCAGTGCTAGAGATTCGGCGACGTACCAAGAGACCCAGTACTTC.

V gene TRBV5-4 combines with J gene TRBJ2-2, with TRBD2 as a possible D gene (5 bases). The V gene's germline CDR1 is SGHNT and CDR2 YYREEE (reference sequence). Trimming cost V 5 bases and J 6 bases, with 8 bases left between them. CDR3 size: 12 residues. CDR3 residues: CASREGAGELFF. Written as DNA, the CDR3 is TGTGCCAGCAGAGAGGGCGCCGGGGAGCTGTTTTTT. The complete variable domain, with remaining parts taken from reference TRBV5-4 and TRBJ2-2, reads ETGVTQSPTHLIKTRGQQVTLRCSSQSGHNTVSWYQQALGQGPQFIFQYYREEENGRGNFPPRFSGLQFPNYSSELNVNALELDDSALYLCASREGAGELFFGEGSRLTVL.

In this sample, this clonotype turned up many times. This chain links TRBV10-3 with TRBJ1-5; 7 nucleotides line up with TRBD1. The germline CDR1 and CDR2 sequences are ENHRY and SYGVKD. CDR3 length: 16 residues. V gave up 4 bases and J gave up 0 bases; unmatched junction bases: 6. The CDR3: CAISGGTAYSNQPQHF. In nucleotides, the CDR3 is TGTGCCATCAGTGGTGGGACAGCTTATAGCAATCAGCCCCAGCATTTT.

This clonotype appeared a few times. V is TRBV10-3 and J is TRBJ2-5, with D unresolved. CDR3 length: 13 amino acids. Germline V CDR1 and CDR2: ENHRY, SYGVKD. The V end lost 10 bases, the J end lost 3 bases, and 15 bases lay between the germline ends. The CDR3 here is CATRPVIEETQYF. As DNA, the CDR3 is TGTGCCACCCGACCAGTGATCGAAGAGACCCAGTACTTC.

This chain joins TRBV12-3 or TRBV12-4 and TRBJ1-4; D remains unclear. The length of the CDR3 is 14 residues. Between the trimmed V and J ends, which lost 3 bases and 7 bases, there was a span of 12 bases. CDR3 region: CASSFSSGGEKLFF. The CDR3, as DNA: TGTGCCAGCAGTTTCTCCTCCGGAGGTGAAAAACTGTTTTTT.

This clonotype was counted a few times. V is TRBV30 and J is TRBJ1-5; D not certain. Trimming pared 3 bases from V and 2 bases from J, leaving 5 bases between. The CDR3 contains 12 residues. CDR1 GTSNPN and CDR2 SVGIG come from the germline V gene (reference sequence). The CDR3 loop is CAWRSGNQPQHF. The DNA for the CDR3 is TGTGCCTGGAGGTCTGGCAATCAGCCCCAGCATTTT.

The chain employs TRBV5-4 and TRBJ2-5; a possible D gene is TRBD1 (5 bases). The CDR3 extends over 15 amino acids. Germline CDR1 reads SGHNT; CDR2 reads YYREEE (reference sequence). V gave up 0 bases and J gave up 5 bases, with 14 bases separating them. DNA for the CDR3: TGTGCCAGCAGCTTGGGGGGCCCCGTGTGGGAGACCCAGTACTTC. It specifies CASSLGGPVWETQYF.

The CDR3 DNA sequence: TGTGCCAGCAGCTTACCCGGACTAGCGGGGGGATCCACAGATACGCAGTATTTT. Translation: CASSLPGLAGGSTDTQYF. This rearrangement joins TRBV5-5 to TRBJ2-3, with TRBD2 matching over 14 bases. Trimming removed 2 bases from V and 2 bases from J; junction bases left unmatched: 7. The CDR3 covers 18 residues. CDR1 is SGHKS and CDR2 is YYEKEE in the germline V gene (reference sequence). Variable domain in full (rest from reference TRBV5-5 and TRBJ2-3): DAGVTQSPTHLIKTRGQQVTLRCSPISGHKSVSWYQQVLGQGPQFIFQYYEKEERGRGNFPDRFSARQFPNYSSELNVNALLLGDSALYLCASSLPGLAGGSTDTQYFGPGTRLTVL.

The sample holds many counts of this clonotype. The chain links TRBV12-3 or TRBV12-4 to TRBJ1-5; TRBD1 matches 9 bases. V lost 6 bases, J lost 5 bases, and 2 bases stayed unmatched. The CDR3 contains 13 residues. This chain's CDR3 is CASSRTGDQPQHF. The CDR3 DNA sequence: TGTGCCAGCAGCCGGACAGGGGATCAGCCCCAGCATTTT.

This clonotype was seen many times. The chain carries TRBV12-3 or TRBV12-4 and TRBJ1-6; D is possibly TRBD1 (6 bases). Trimming pared 0 bases from V and 8 bases from J, leaving 8 bases between. This CDR3 has 14 residues. CDR3 coding DNA: TGTGCCAGCAGTTTAGCAGGGGGGGATTCACCCCTCCACTTT. It translates to CASSLAGGDSPLHF.

This clonotype was counted between two and nine times. The chain couples TRBV7-8 to TRBJ2-7; possibly TRBD1 or TRBD2 for D (5 bases each). This CDR3 has 16 amino acids. In germline, CDR1 is SGHVS, CDR2 FQNEAQ. Trimming shortened V by 1 base and J by 4 bases, and 17 bases separated the two germline ends. CDR3 region: CASSLVHRREKYEQYF. Here the CDR3 DNA reads TGTGCCAGCAGCTTAGTTCACCGCAGGGAGAAGTACGAGCAGTACTTC.

This clonotype appeared many times. The chain employs TRBV20-1 and TRBJ1-2, with 9 bases matching TRBD1. The CDR3 loop spans 14 amino acids. The germline gives CDR1 DFQATT, CDR2 SNEGSKA (reference sequence). The ends lost 5 bases at V and 3 bases at J; junction bases unmatched: 7. CDR3 nucleotides: TGCAGTGCTGTACAGGGGGCGCGCGACTATGGCTACACCTTC. Protein sequence: CSAVQGARDYGYTF.

In this sample, this clonotype turned up many times. The V and J genes are TRBV11-2 and TRBJ2-3; the D is unclear. The CDR3 extends over 15 amino acids. Trimming removed 2 bases at V and 0 bases at J, with 9 bases between. Germline V CDR1 and CDR2: SGHAT, FQNNGV. In DNA, the CDR3 is TGTGCCAGCAGCTTAATTGGGCTTAGCACAGATACGCAGTATTTT. It yields the protein CASSLIGLSTDTQYF.

This rearrangement joins TRBV5-1 to TRBJ2-2; D unclear. CDR3 length: 15 residues. Trimming took 1 base from V and 1 from J, leaving 8 bases between them. Germline V gene data show CDR1 as SGHRS and CDR2 as YFSETQ. Written as DNA, the CDR3 is TGCGCCAGCAGCTTGTCCCTAGGGAACACCGGGGAGCTGTTTTTT. This gives the protein CASSLSLGNTGELFF.

The genes are TRBV7-2 and TRBJ2-5, with D hard to call. Between the trimmed V and J ends, which lost 1 base and 4 bases, there was a span of 7 bases. The CDR3 runs 13 residues. CDR1 and CDR2 from the germline V gene are SGHTA and FQGNSA. The CDR3, as DNA: TGTGCCAGCAGCTTAGGGTTCATAGAGACCCAGTACTTC. The encoded protein is CASSLGFIETQYF.

This clonotype was found many times. The rearrangement links TRBV15 to TRBJ2-3, with 8 bases lining up with TRBD2. The CDR3 spans 17 residues. Germline V CDR1 and CDR2: LNHNV, YYDKDF (reference sequence). J lost 0 bases, V lost 1 base, and 6 bases had no gene match. The CDR3 DNA follows: TGTGCCACCAGCAGAGGAAGCGGGAGAGATAGCACAGATACGCAGTATTTT. This codes for CATSRGSGRDSTDTQYF.

Ten or more counts support this clonotype. The genes are TRBV6-4 and TRBJ2-2; D unclear. The CDR3 covers 13 residues. V was trimmed by 2 bases and J by 3 bases, leaving 4 bases between them. CDR1 MRHNA and CDR2 SNTAGT come from the germline V gene. The CDR3 coding sequence is TGTGCCAGCAGTGACAGGGACACCGGGGAGCTGTTTTTT. It specifies CASSDRDTGELFF.

This clonotype has a count of ten or more. This chain's CDR3 is CASSLTAMGNQPQHF. CDR3 sequence (DNA): TGTGCCAGCAGCTTAACAGCAATGGGTAATCAGCCCCAGCATTTT. The chain is built from TRBV7-2 and TRBJ1-5; D unresolved. The ends were cut back, 2 bases at V and 4 bases at J, with 12 bases in the middle. CDR3 size: 15 residues. Germline CDR1 and CDR2: SGHTA and FQGNSA.

This clonotype showed up many times. At one end the junction does not follow the germline gene, possibly because of a read error. The V gene is TRBV7-7, the J gene TRBJ2-1; 11 bases are a match to TRBD2. The CDR3 sequence is 15 residues long. The germline CDR1 and CDR2 sequences are SSHAT and FNYEAQ (reference sequence). The CDR3 is CASSPTSGSHNEQFF. The CDR3, as DNA: TGTGCTAGCAGTCCAACTAGCGGGAGCCACAATGAGCAGTTCTTC.

The chain carries TRBV18 and TRBJ2-7; a possible D gene is TRBD1 (5 bases). V lost 2 bases, J lost 5 bases, and 7 bases lay in between. The CDR3 is 12 amino acids. The germline CDR1 and CDR2 sequences are KGHSH and LQKENI. CDR3 region: CASSPWGDEQYF. The CDR3, as DNA: TGTGCCAGCTCACCATGGGGCGACGAGCAGTACTTC.

The sample holds many counts of this clonotype. The J gene is TRBJ1-1, the V gene TRBV20-1; D is perhaps TRBD1 (5 bases). This CDR3 contains 13 residues. Trimming pared 7 bases from V and 1 base from J, leaving 13 bases between. Germline V gene sequence: CDR1 DFQATT, CDR2 SNEGSKA (reference sequence). The CDR3 loop is CSVTQASNTEAFF. The CDR3 coding sequence is TGCAGTGTCACACAGGCTTCGAACACTGAAGCTTTCTTT.

This chain connects TRBV11-1 to TRBJ1-2; D is unclear. Germline CDR1 is SGHAT and CDR2 is FQDESV (reference sequence). The ends were cut back, 7 bases at V and 6 bases at J, with 15 bases in the middle. This CDR3 region has 13 residues. This CDR3 is CASTHGRVDGYTF. The CDR3 DNA reads TGTGCCAGCACTCATGGGAGGGTCGATGGCTACACCTTC. The variable domain in full, completed from reference TRBV11-1 and TRBJ1-2, reads EAEVAQSPRYKITEKSQAVAFWCDPISGHATLYWYRQILGQGPELLVQFQDESVVDDSQLPKDRFSAERLKGVDSTLKIQPAELGDSAMYLCASTHGRVDGYTFGSGTRLTVV.

About this clonotype itself: The conserved phenylalanine or tryptophan is not found at the CDR3 terminus, so this likely reflects a read error. CDR3 sequence: CATRGWGQGTDTQYS. The CDR3 DNA reads TGTGCCACCAGGGGCTGGGGACAGGGGACAGATACGCAGTATTCT. The rearrangement links TRBV15 to TRBJ2-3, with 10 bases aligning to TRBD1. From germline, CDR1 is LNHNV and CDR2 YYDKDF (reference sequence). The V gene end was trimmed by 6 bases and the J gene end by 3 bases; junction bases not matched to a gene: 6. This CDR3 is built from 15 residues.

This clonotype has only a few counts. V and J are TRBV5-1 and TRBJ2-7; D unclear. This CDR3 comprises 13 residues. The ends were cut back, 4 bases at V and 6 bases at J, with 14 bases in the middle. CDR1 and CDR2 from the germline V gene are SGHRS and YFSETQ. The CDR3: CASSQASTVEQYF. The CDR3 DNA is TGCGCCAGCAGCCAAGCTTCCACCGTCGAGCAGTACTTC.

This chain joins TRBV20-1 and TRBJ1-1; D is possibly TRBD1 (5 bases). This CDR3 region has 14 residues. Trimming left V 5 bases short and J 4 bases short, with 17 bases between. CDR1 and CDR2 from the germline V gene are DFQATT and SNEGSKA (reference sequence). CDR3 protein: CSARHGTIGTEAFF. The CDR3 DNA follows: TGCAGTGCTCGACATGGGACGATTGGCACTGAAGCTTTCTTT.

V usage is TRBV5-1 and J usage is TRBJ2-7; weak D call: TRBD1 (6 bases). Trimming pared 1 base from V and 5 bases from J, leaving 13 bases between. This CDR3 is built from 14 residues. Germline V CDR1 and CDR2: SGHRS, YFSETQ. The CDR3 protein is CASSLSSGVDEQYF. The CDR3, as DNA: TGCGCCAGCAGCTTGTCGTCAGGGGTGGACGAGCAGTACTTC.